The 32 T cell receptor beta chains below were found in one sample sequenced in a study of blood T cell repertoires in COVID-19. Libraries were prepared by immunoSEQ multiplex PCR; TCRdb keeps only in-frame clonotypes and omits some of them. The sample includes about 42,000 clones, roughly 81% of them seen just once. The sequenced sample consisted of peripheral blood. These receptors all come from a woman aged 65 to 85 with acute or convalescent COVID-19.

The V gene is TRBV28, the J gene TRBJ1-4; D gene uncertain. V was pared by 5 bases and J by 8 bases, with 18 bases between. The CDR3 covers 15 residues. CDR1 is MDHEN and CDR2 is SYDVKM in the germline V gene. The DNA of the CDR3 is TGTGCCAGCAGTCCCCCTCTGGGGAGTGGGGAAAAACTGTTTTTT. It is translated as CASSPPLGSGEKLFF.

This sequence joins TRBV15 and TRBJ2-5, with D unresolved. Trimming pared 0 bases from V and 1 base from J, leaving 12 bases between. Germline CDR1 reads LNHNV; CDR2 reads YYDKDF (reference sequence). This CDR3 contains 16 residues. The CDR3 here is CATSRDLSLFQETQYF. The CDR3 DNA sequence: TGTGCCACCAGCAGAGATCTTAGTCTTTTCCAAGAGACCCAGTACTTC.

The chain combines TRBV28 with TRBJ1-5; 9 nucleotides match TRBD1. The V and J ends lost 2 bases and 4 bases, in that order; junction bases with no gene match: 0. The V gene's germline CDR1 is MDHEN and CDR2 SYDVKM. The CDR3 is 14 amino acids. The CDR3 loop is CASSLGQGNQPQHF. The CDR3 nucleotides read TGTGCCAGCAGTTTAGGACAGGGGAATCAGCCCCAGCATTTT.

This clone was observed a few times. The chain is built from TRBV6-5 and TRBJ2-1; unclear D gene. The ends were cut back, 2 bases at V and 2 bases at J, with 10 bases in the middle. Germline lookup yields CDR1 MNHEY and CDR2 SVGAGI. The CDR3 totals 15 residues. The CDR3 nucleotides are TGTGCCAGCAGTTACCTTGCCTCGGCCTACAATGAGCAGTTCTTC. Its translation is CASSYLASAYNEQFF.

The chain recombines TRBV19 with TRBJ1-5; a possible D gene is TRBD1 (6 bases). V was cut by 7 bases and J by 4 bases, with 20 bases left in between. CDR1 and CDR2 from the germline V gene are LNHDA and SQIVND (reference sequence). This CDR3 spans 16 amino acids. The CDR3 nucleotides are TGTGCCAGTATCGCCACCCCAGGGGCGGCAAATCAGCCCCAGCATTTT. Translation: CASIATPGAANQPQHF.

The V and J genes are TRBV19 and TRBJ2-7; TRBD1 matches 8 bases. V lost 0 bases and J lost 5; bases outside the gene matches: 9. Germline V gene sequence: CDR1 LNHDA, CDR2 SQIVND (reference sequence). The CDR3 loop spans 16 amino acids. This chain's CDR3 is CASSIDLRTGYNEQYF. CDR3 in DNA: TGTGCCAGTAGTATAGACCTTCGGACAGGGTACAACGAGCAGTACTTC.

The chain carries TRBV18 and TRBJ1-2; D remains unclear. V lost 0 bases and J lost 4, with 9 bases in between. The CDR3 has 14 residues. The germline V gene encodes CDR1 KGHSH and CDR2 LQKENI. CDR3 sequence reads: CASSPPYGGYGYTF. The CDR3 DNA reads TGTGCCAGCTCACCACCGTACGGAGGCTATGGCTACACCTTC.

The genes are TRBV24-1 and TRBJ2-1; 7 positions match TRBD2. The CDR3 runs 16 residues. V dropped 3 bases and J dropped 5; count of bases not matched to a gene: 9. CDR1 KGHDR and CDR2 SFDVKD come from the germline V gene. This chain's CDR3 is CATSDRREIRDNEQFF. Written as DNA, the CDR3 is TGTGCCACCAGTGATCGGCGGGAGATACGAGACAATGAGCAGTTCTTC.

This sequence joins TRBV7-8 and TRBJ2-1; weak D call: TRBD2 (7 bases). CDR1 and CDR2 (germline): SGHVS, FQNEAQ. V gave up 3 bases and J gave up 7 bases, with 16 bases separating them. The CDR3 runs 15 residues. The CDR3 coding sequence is TGTGCCAGCAGCTTTGAGGGGGGGGTGTTGAATGAGCAGTTCTTC. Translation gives CASSFEGGVLNEQFF.

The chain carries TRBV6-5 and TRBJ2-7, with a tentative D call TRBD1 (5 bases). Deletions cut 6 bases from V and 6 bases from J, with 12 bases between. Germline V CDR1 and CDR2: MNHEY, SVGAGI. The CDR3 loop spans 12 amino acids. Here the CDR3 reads CASSRVGVEQYF. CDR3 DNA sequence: TGTGCCAGCAGCCGGGTAGGGGTCGAGCAGTACTTC.

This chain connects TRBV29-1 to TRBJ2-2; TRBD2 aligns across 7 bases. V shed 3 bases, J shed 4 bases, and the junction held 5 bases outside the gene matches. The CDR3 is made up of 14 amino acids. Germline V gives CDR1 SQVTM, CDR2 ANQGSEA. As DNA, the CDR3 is TGCAGCGTTGAGGCGGGACTACGCACCGGGGAGCTGTTTTTT. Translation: CSVEAGLRTGELFF.

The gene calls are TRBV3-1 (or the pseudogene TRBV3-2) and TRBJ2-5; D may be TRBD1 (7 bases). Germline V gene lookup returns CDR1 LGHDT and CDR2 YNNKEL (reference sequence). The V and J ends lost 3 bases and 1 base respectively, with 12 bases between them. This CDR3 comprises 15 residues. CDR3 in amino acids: CASSHRGTVQETQYF. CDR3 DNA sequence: TGTGCCAGCAGCCACCGCGGGACAGTCCAAGAGACCCAGTACTTC.

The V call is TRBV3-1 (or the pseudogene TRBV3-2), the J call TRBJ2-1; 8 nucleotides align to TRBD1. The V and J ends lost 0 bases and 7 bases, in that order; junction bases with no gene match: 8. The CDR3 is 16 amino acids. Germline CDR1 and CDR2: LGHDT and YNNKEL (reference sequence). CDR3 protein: CASSQEWGQALNEQFF. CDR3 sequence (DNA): TGTGCCAGCAGCCAAGAGTGGGGACAGGCCTTAAATGAGCAGTTCTTC.

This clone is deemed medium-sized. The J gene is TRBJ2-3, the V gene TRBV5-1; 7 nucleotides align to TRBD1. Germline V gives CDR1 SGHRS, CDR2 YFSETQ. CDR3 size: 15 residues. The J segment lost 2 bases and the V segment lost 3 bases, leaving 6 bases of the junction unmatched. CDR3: CASSWAGTDTDTQYF. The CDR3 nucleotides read TGCGCCAGCAGCTGGGCCGGGACAGACACAGATACGCAGTATTTT.

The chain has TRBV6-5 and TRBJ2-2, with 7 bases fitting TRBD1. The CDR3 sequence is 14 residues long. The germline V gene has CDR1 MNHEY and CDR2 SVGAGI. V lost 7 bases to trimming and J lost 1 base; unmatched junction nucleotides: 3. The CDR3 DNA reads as TGTGCCAGCAACTGGGACAGGAACACCGGGGAGCTGTTTTTT. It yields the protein CASNWDRNTGELFF.

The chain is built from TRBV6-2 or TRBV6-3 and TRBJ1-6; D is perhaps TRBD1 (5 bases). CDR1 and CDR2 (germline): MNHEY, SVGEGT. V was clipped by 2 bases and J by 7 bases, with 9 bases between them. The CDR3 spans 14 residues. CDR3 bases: TGTGCCAGCAGTTACGGAGGGGTCAATTCACCCCTCCACTTT. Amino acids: CASSYGGVNSPLHF.

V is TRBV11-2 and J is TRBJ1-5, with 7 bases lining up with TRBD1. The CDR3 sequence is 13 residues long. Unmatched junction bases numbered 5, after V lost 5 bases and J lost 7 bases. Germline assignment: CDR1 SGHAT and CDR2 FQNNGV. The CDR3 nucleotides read TGTGCCAGCAGCGTTACAGGGGAACAGCCCCAGCATTTT. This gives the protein CASSVTGEQPQHF.

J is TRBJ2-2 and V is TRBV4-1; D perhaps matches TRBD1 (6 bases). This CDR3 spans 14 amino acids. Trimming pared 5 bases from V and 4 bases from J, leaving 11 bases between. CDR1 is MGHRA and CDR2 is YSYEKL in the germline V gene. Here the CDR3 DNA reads TGCGCCAGCAGCAATACAGGGTCCACCGGGGAGCTGTTTTTT. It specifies CASSNTGSTGELFF.

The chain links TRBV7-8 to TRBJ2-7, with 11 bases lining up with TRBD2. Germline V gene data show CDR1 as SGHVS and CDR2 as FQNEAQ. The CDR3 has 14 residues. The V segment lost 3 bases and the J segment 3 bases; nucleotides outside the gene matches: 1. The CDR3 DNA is TGTGCCAGCAGCTTCCTAGCGGGAGGCTACGAGCAGTACTTC. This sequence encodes CASSFLAGGYEQYF.

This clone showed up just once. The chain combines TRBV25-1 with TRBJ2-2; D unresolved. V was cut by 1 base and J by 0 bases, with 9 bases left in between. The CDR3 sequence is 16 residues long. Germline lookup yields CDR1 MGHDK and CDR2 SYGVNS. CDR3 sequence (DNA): TGTGCCAGCAGTGAATCTGCAGGCACGAACACCGGGGAGCTGTTTTTT. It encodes CASSESAGTNTGELFF.

CDR3 region: CASSWDSSRQLNQPQHF. CDR3 coding DNA: TGTGCCAGCAGTTGGGACAGCAGCAGACAACTCAATCAGCCCCAGCATTTT. V gene TRBV2 combines with J gene TRBJ1-5, with 7 bases identical to TRBD1. Unmatched junction bases numbered 13, after V lost 5 bases and J lost 3 bases. CDR1 is SNHLY, CDR2 FYNNEI, per germline. The CDR3 loop spans 17 amino acids.

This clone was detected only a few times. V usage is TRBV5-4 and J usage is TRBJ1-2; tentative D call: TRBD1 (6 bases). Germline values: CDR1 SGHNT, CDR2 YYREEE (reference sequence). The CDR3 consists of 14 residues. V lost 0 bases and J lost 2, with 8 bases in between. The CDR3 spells CASSLGGQNYGYTF. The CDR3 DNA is TGTGCCAGCAGCTTGGGTGGACAGAACTATGGCTACACCTTC. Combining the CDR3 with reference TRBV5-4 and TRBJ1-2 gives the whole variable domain ETGVTQSPTHLIKTRGQQVTLRCSSQSGHNTVSWYQQALGQGPQFIFQYYREEENGRGNFPPRFSGLQFPNYSSELNVNALELDDSALYLCASSLGGQNYGYTFGSGTRLTVV.

The CDR3 DNA reads TGTGCCAGCAGTTACACAGGGGGGAATTCACCCCTCCACTTT. It is translated as CASSYTGGNSPLHF. The rearrangement uses TRBV13 and TRBJ1-6, with TRBD1 matching over 8 bases. CDR1 and CDR2 from the germline V gene are PRHDT and FYEKMQ (reference sequence). The CDR3 has 14 amino acids. With V trimmed by 6 bases and J by 7 bases, 5 bases remained unmatched.

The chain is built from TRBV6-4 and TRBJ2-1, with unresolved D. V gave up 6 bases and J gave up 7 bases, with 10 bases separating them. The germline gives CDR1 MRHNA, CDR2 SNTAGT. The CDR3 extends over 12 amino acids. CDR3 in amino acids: CASRQAPNEQFF. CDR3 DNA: TGTGCCAGCAGGCAGGCTCCAAATGAGCAGTTCTTC.

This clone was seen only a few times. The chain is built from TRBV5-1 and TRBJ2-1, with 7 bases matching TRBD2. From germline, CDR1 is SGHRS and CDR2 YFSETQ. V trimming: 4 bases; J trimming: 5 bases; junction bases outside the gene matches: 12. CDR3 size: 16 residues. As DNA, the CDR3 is TGCGCCAGCAGCCCTTCTGGGCGGGAGTGGGACAATGAGCAGTTCTTC. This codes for CASSPSGREWDNEQFF.

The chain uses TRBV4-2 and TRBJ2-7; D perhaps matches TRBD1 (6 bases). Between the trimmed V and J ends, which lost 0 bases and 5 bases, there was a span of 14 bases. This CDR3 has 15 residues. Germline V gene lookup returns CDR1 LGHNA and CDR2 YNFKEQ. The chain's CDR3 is CASSQDGLKGDEQYF. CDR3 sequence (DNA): TGTGCCAGCAGCCAAGATGGCTTGAAGGGGGACGAGCAGTACTTC.

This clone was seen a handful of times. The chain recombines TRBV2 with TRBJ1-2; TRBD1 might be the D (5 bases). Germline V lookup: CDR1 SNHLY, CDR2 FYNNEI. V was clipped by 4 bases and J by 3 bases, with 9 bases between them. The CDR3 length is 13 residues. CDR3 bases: TGTGCCAGCAGTGTGGACAATGACTATGGCTACACCTTC. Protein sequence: CASSVDNDYGYTF.

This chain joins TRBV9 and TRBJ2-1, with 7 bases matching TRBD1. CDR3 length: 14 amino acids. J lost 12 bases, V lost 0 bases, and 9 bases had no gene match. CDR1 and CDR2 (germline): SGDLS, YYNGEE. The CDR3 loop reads CASSVEVDTGVQFF. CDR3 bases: TGTGCCAGCAGCGTAGAGGTCGATACAGGGGTGCAGTTCTTC.

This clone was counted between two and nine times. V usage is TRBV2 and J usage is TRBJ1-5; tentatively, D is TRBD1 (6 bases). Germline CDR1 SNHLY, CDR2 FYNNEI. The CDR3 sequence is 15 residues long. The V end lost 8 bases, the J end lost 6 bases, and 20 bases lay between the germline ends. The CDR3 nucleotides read TGTGCCAGCGATGGGGGCCCCCAAACTAGTCAGCCCCAGCATTTT. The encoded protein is CASDGGPQTSQPQHF.

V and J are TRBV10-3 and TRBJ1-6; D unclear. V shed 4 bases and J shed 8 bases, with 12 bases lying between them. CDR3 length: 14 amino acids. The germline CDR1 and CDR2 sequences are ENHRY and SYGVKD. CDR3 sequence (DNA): TGTGCCATCAGTGTTGAGGTCGCGGATTCACCCCTCCACTTT. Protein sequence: CAISVEVADSPLHF.

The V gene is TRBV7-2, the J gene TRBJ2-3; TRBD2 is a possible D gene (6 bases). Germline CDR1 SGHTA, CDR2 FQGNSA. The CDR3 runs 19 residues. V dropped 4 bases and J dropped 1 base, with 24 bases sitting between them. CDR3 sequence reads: CASSSRAPGGWGGTDTQYF. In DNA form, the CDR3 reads TGTGCCAGCAGCTCGCGAGCCCCCGGTGGTTGGGGGGGCACAGATACGCAGTATTTT.

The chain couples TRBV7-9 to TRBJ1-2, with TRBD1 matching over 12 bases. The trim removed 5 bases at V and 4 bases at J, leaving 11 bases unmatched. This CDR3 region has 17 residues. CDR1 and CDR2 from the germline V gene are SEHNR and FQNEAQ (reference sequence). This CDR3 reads CASSPAPGQGAGYGYTF. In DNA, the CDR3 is TGTGCCAGCAGCCCCGCCCCGGGACAGGGGGCGGGCTATGGCTACACCTTC.